This T cell receptor (beta chain) was sequenced for a study of T cell responses to AZD1222 COVID-19 vaccine listed by TCRdb under 2021. General notes on the study: AZD1222 recipients given second doses at about 4 weeks or at about 12 weeks were pooled, since spike-specific TCR depth and breadth were not found to differ between the two schedules. A total of 233 trial participants underwent TCR sequencing, of whom about 200 had received two doses of AZD1222 and 26 had received two doses of the MenACWY control vaccine. Trial participants were enrolled by age into 18-55, 56-69 and 70-plus year subgroups, with about 150, 28 and 57 TCR-sequenced participants respectively. Points the paper makes about the study in general: Participants were mostly white British and included more females than males, and it was suggested by the authors that clonal diversity may have been underestimated. In the small 56-69-year group, the increase in depth fell short of significance, most likely because of low power. After two AZD1222 doses, both the breadth and the depth of spike-specific TCRs were significantly higher than at day 0 and than in MenACWY recipients. Nearly half of unique spike-specific TCRs reportedly recognized epitopes outside regions mutated in the B.1.351 and B.1.1.7 variants. Vaccine-associated CD4 TCRs spanned the whole spike protein, with dominant responses in regions 160-218 and 743-854. Because no samples from the day 14 peak response were available, repertoires could be characterized only after the peak T cell response. Conclusions about previously exposed vaccinees are limited, since just five to seven AZD1222 recipients were seropositive for SARS-CoV-2 at baseline.

The CDR3 regions of human TCRbeta chains were subjected to immunosequencing. The authors' analysis ran thus. TCRs in the repertoires were matched against a reference library of SARS-CoV-2-specific TCRs that had been generated with the MIRA antigen-specificity platform. Breadth was defined as the fraction of unique TCRs that were SARS-CoV-2-associated. Depth was defined as the fraction of total T cells that were SARS-CoV-2-associated. Using the MIRA data, each spike-specific TCR was assigned both to the spike region to which the TCR was reactive and to a CD4 or CD8 class. Log10-transformed breadth and depth values were compared by one-way ANOVA with Sidak's multiple comparisons tests. TCRdb carries this immuneACCESS record with in-frame sequences only. Its versions omit some clonotypes, under half of them owing to an unresolved V gene in the studies checked, with the rest unexplained. The DNA gave D and trimming, while V, J and clone size come from that table. The sample contains around 160,000 clones, more than 70% of them found a single time. The ten most abundant clones make up more than 12% of the sample.

A remark on this clone: Its antigen is currently not known. Base qualities are missing; no much larger clone stands one base away.

In light of the paper, this sample's time point label describes: baseline before first vaccination. Samples from vaccinated people were obtained from the UK trials COV001 and COV002, which included a single-blind randomized controlled phase 2/3 trial of AZD1222 (ChAdOx1 nCoV-19) in healthy adults. For TCRbeta chain sequencing, PBMC samples from trial participants were taken at day 0 and at day 28 after the second dose. V drops 3 bases and J drops 3 bases, leaving 21 bases in between. For CDR1 and CDR2, the germline V gene lists SGDLS and YYNGEE. The CDR3 runs 17 amino acids, cysteine and phenylalanine included. Only the CDR3 part of the read is kept: 51 bases, read in frame from the first base.

This receptor chain uses TRBV9 and TRBJ1-2; TRBD1 is a weak D gene call, 6 bases matching. Sequencing used peripheral blood, obtained on day 0 of AZD1222 vaccination. The clonotype was recovered from an adult in good health. The DNA reads TGTGCCAGCAGCGCCACAGGGATGGGCCCGTACGACTATGGCTACACCTTC. Translated, it gives CASSATGMGPYDYGYTF. Joined to the reference TRBV9 and TRBJ1-2 proteins, this CDR3 gives the full variable domain: DSGVTQTPKHLITATGQRVTLRCSPRSGDLSVYWYQQSLDQGLQFLIQYYNGEERAKGNILERFSAQQFPDLHSELNLSSLELGDSALYFCASSATGMGPYDYGYTFGSGTRLTVV.